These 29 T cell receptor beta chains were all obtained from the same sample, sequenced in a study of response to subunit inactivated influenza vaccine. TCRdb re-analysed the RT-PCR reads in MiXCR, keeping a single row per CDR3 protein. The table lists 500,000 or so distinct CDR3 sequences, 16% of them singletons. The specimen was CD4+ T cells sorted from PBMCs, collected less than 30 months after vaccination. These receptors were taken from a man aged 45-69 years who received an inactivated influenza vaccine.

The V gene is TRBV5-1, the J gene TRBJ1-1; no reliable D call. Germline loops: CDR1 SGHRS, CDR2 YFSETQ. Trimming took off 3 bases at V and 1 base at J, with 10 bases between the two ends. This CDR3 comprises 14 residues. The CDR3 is CASSSLPKNTEAFF. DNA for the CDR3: TGCGCCAGCAGCTCCCTTCCAAAGAACACTGAAGCTTTCTTT.

CDR3 region: CASSSRVDTQYF. As DNA, the CDR3 is TGCGCCAGCAGCTCGCGGGTGGATACGCAGTATTTT. V gene TRBV5-1 combines with J gene TRBJ2-3, with D possibly TRBD2 on 5 matching bases. Trimming took 3 bases from V and 6 from J, leaving 8 bases between them. The CDR3 length is 12 residues. Per germline, CDR1 SGHRS and CDR2 YFSETQ.

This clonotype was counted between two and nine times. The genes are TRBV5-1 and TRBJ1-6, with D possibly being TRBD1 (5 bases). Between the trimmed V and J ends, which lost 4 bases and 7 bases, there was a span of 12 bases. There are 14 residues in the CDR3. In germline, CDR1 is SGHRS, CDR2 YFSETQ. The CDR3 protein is CASSGDPKNSPLHF. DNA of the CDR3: TGCGCCAGCAGCGGGGACCCTAAGAATTCACCCCTCCACTTT.

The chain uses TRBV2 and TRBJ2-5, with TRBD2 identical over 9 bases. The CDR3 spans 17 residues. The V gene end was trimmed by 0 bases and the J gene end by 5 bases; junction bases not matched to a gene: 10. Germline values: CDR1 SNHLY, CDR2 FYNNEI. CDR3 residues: CASSEALHASGAETQYF. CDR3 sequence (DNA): TGTGCCAGCAGTGAAGCGCTTCATGCTAGCGGGGCGGAGACCCAGTACTTC.

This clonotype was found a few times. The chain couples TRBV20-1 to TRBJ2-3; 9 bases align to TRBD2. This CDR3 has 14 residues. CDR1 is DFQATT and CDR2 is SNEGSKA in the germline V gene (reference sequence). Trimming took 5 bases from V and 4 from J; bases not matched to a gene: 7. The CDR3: CSAPSGVRADTQYF. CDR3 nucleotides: TGCAGTGCTCCTAGCGGGGTCCGGGCAGATACGCAGTATTTT.

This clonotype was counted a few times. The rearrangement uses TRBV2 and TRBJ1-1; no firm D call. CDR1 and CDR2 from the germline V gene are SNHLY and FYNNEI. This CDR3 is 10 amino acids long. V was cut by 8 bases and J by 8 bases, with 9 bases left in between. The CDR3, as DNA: TGTGCCAGCGCCCTAGGGGAAGCTTTCTTT. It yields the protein CASALGEAFF. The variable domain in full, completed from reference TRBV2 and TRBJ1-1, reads EPEVTQTPSHQVTQMGQEVILRCVPISNHLYFYWYRQILGQKVEFLVSFYNNEISEKSEIFDDQFSVERPDGSNFTLKIRSTKLEDSAMYFCASALGEAFFGQGTRLTVV.

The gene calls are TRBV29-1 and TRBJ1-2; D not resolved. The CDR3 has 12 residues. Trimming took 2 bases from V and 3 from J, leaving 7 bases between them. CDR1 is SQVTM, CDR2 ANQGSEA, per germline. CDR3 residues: CSVESSHYGYTF. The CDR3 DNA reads TGCAGCGTTGAAAGCAGCCACTATGGCTACACCTTC.

The CDR3 reads CASSKVREMRSYNEQFF. CDR3 DNA sequence: TGTGCCAGCAGCAAAGTGAGGGAAATGAGGTCCTACAATGAGCAGTTCTTC. V usage is TRBV21-1 and J usage is TRBJ2-1; the table calls TRBD2, which could not be checked here. TRBV21-1 is shown as a pseudogene. This CDR3 region has 17 residues.

The DNA for the CDR3 is TGCGCCAGCAGCTCCACTAGCGGGAGGGCCGGTGAGCAGTTCTTC. It is translated as CASSSTSGRAGEQFF. This chain joins TRBV5-1 and TRBJ2-1; the match to TRBD2 covers 13 bases. The V segment lost 3 bases and the J segment 9 bases; nucleotides outside the gene matches: 6. CDR1 is SGHRS, CDR2 YFSETQ, per germline. The CDR3 totals 15 residues.

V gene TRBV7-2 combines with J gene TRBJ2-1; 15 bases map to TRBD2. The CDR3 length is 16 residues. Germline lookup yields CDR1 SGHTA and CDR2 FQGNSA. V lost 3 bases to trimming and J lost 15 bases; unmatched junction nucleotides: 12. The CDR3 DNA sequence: TGTGCCAGCAGCTTTCGGACTAGCGGGGGGGCCAGTGGGCGGTTCTTC. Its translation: CASSFRTSGGASGRFF.

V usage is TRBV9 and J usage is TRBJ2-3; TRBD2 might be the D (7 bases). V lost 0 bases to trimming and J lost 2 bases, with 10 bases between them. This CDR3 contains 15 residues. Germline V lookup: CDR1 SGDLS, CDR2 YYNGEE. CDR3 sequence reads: CASSVGGGHTDTQYF. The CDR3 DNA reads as TGTGCCAGCAGCGTAGGCGGGGGACACACAGATACGCAGTATTTT. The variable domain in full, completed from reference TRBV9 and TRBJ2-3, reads DSGVTQTPKHLITATGQRVTLRCSPRSGDLSVYWYQQSLDQGLQFLIQYYNGEERAKGNILERFSAQQFPDLHSELNLSSLELGDSALYFCASSVGGGHTDTQYFGPGTRLTVL.

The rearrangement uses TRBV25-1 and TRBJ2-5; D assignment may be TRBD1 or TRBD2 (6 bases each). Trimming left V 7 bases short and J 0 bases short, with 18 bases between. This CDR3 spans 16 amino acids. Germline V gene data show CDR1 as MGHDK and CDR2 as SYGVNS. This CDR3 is CASTSVVGGYQETQYF. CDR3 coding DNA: TGTGCCAGCACTTCCGTTGTGGGGGGCTACCAAGAGACCCAGTACTTC. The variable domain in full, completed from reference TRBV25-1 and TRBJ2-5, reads EADIYQTPRYLVIGTGKKITLECSQTMGHDKMYWYQQDPGMELHLIHYSYGVNSTEKGDLSSESTVSRIRTEHFPLTLESARPSHTSQYLCASTSVVGGYQETQYFGPGTRLLVL.

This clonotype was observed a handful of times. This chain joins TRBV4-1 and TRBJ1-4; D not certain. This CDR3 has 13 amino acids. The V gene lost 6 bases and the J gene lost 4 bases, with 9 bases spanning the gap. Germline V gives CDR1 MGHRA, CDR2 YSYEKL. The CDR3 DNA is TGCGCCAGCAGTCCCCGGGGTAATGAAAAACTGTTTTTT. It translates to CASSPRGNEKLFF.

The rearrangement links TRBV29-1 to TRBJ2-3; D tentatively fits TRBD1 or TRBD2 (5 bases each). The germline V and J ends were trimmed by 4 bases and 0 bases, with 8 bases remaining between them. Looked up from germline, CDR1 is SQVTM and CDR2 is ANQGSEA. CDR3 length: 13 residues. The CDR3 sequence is CSVGGSSTDTQYF. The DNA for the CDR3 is TGCAGCGTTGGGGGGAGTAGCACAGATACGCAGTATTTT.

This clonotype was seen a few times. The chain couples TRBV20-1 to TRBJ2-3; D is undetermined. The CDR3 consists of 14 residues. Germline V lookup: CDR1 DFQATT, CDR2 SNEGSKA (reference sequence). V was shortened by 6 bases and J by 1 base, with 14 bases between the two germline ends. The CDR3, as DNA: TGCAGTGCCCGATTTGGACCTGGCACAGATACGCAGTATTTT. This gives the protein CSARFGPGTDTQYF.

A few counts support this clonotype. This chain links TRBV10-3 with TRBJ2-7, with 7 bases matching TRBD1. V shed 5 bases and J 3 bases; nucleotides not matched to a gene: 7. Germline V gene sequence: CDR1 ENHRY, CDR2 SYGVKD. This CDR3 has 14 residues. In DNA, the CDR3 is TGTGCCATCAGTAACGGACAGGCTGACTACGAGCAGTACTTC. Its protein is CAISNGQADYEQYF.

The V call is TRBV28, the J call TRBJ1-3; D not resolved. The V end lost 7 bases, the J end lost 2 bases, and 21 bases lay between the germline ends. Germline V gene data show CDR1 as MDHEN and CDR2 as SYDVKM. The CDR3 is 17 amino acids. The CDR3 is CASTTLRVPDPGNTIYF. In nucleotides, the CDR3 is TGTGCCAGCACCACCCTGCGGGTCCCAGACCCTGGAAACACCATATATTTT.

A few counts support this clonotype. In DNA, the CDR3 is TGTGCCAGCAGTCGACTCGGGACAGGCGATGAGATTCAGTACTTC. Protein product: CASSRLGTGDEIQYF. The rearrangement uses TRBV5-5 and TRBJ2-4; 8 positions agree with TRBD1. This CDR3 is built from 15 residues. V gave up 5 bases and J gave up 10 bases; unmatched junction bases: 14. Germline lookup yields CDR1 SGHKS and CDR2 YYEKEE (reference sequence).

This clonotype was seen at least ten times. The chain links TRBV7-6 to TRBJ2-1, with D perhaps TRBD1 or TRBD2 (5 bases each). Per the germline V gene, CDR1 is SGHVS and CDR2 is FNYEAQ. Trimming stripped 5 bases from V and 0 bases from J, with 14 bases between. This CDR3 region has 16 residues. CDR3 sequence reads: CASSDYRHFSYNEQFF. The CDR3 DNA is TGTGCCAGCAGCGACTACAGGCATTTCTCCTACAATGAGCAGTTCTTC.

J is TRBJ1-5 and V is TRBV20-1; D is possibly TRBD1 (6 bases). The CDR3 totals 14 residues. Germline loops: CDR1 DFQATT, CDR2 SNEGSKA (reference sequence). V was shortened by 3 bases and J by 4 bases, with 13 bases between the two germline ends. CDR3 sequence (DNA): TGCAGTGCTAGGACAGGTTCTACTAATCAGCCCCAGCATTTT. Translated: CSARTGSTNQPQHF.

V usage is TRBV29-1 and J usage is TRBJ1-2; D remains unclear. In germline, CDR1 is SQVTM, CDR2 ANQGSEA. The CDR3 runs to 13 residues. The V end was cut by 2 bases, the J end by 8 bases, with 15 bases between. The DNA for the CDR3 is TGCAGCGTTGAACCGGAGGATTTTAAAGGCTACACCTTC. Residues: CSVEPEDFKGYTF.

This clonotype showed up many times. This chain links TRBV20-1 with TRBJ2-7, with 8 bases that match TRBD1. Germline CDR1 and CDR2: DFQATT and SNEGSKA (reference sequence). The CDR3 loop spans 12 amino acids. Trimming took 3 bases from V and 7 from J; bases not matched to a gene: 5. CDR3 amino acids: CSARDTGGEQYF. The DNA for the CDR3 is TGCAGTGCTAGGGACACAGGGGGAGAGCAGTACTTC.

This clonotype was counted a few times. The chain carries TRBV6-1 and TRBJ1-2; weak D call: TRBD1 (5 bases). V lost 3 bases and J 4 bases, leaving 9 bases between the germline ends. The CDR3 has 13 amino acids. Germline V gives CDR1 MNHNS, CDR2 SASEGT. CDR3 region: CASSDRVGYGYTF. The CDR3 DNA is TGTGCCAGCAGTGACAGGGTTGGCTATGGCTACACCTTC.

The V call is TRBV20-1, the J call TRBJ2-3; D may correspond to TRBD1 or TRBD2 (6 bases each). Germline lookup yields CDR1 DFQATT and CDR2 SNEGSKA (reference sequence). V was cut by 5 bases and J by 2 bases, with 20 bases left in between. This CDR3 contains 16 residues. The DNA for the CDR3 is TGCAGTGCTTCCGGGTTATCCGGGGGCCACACAGATACGCAGTATTTT. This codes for CSASGLSGGHTDTQYF.

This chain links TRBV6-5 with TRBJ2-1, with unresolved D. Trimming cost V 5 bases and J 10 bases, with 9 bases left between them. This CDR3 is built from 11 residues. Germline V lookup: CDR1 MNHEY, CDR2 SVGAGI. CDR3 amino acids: CASSEGWEQFF. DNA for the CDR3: TGTGCCAGCAGTGAAGGGTGGGAGCAGTTCTTC.

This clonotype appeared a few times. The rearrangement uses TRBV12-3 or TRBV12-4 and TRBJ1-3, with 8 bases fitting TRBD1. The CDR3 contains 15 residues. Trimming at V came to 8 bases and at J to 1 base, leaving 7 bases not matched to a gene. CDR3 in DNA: TGTGCCAGCGGACTCAGACAGGGGTCTGGAAACACCATATATTTT. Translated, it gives CASGLRQGSGNTIYF.

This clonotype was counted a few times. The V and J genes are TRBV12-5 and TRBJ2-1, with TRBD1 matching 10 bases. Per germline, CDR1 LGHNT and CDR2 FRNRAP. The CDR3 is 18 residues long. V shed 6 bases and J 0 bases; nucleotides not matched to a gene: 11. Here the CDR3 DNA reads TGTGCTAGTGGCCCAGACAGGGGGCGACTTAGCTCCTACAATGAGCAGTTCTTC. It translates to CASGPDRGRLSSYNEQFF.

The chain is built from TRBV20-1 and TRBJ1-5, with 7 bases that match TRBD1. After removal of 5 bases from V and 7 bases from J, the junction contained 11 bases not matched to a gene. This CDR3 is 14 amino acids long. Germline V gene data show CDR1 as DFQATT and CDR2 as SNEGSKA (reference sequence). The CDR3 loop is CSAAYRGIGQPQHF. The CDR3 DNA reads TGCAGTGCTGCCTACAGGGGAATTGGGCAGCCCCAGCATTTT.

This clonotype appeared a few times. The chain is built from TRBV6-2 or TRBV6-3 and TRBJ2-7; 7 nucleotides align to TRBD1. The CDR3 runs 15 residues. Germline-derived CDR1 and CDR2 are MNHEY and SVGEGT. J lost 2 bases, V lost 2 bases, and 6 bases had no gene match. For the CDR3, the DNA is TGTGCCAGCAGTTACGCCGGACAGGCAACCTACGAGCAGTACTTC. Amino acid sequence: CASSYAGQATYEQYF.